The next 3 T cell receptor beta chains were all read from a single sample in a study of cytotoxic CD8 clonotypes in ibrutinib-treated CLL (dated by TCRdb to about 2021). The library relied on the immunoSEQ multiplex PCR assay. As stored in TCRdb, this immuneACCESS dataset retains in-frame rearrangements with V and J assigned. A fraction of the clones does not appear; measured against another copy, unresolved V genes explain less than half of the discrepancy, and the remainder lacks a known reason. For this sample there are about 310,000 clones; roughly 79% appear just once. The ten largest clones represent about 6.7% of the sample. The sample consisted of PBMCs, taken before ibrutinib treatment. These receptors were obtained from a human donor with chronic lymphocytic leukemia.

This chain links TRBV9 with TRBJ2-1; 8 positions match TRBD2. CDR1 is SGDLS and CDR2 is YYNGEE in the germline V gene. Losses at the gene ends were 0 bases for V and 7 bases for J; bases not matched to a gene: 9. This CDR3 spans 16 amino acids. CDR3 sequence reads: CASSVELAGVYNEQFF. CDR3 nucleotide sequence: TGTGCCAGCAGCGTAGAGCTAGCGGGCGTGTATAATGAGCAGTTCTTC.

The V gene is TRBV19, the J gene TRBJ2-7; D not resolved. In germline, CDR1 is LNHDA, CDR2 SQIVND (reference sequence). Trimming left V 10 bases short and J 7 bases short, with 14 bases between. The CDR3 has 11 residues. Here the CDR3 reads CATKSPSEQYF. The CDR3 DNA sequence: TGTGCCACTAAGTCCCCGTCGGAGCAGTACTTC.

The table lists this clone with a few counts. CDR3: CASRDPGGAFF. In DNA form, the CDR3 reads TGTGCCAGCAGAGACCCTGGTGGAGCTTTCTTT. The chain recombines TRBV28 with TRBJ1-1, with unresolved D. This CDR3 spans 11 amino acids. The V end lost 6 bases, the J end lost 10 bases, and 12 bases lay between the germline ends. Germline lookup yields CDR1 MDHEN and CDR2 SYDVKM.